This TCR beta chain originates from a study of neurological immune-mediated disorders. This clonotype was observed at least ten times. This CDR3 has 17 residues. Per the germline V gene, CDR1 is MNHEY and CDR2 is SVGAGI. Trimming stripped 0 bases from V and 0 bases from J, with 12 bases between. The authors made cDNA by 5'RACE with 10-nucleotide random UMIs. Sequencing runs each yielded over 180 million TCR-beta sequences from 15-18 subjects. TCRdb called the 5' RACE reads again in MiXCR, with one record for every CDR3 protein. Of under 85,000 distinct CDR3 sequences listed, less than 15% were seen once; the top ten hold around 6.8%. Source material was 2 million unsorted PBMCs, stored at -80 °C in RNAlater.

This chain joins TRBV6-5 and TRBJ2-1; TRBD1 is a possible D gene (6 bases). This receptor was taken from a woman aged 50 to 60 in good health. The sequenced sample was PBMCs. CDR3 nucleotides: TGTGCCAGCAGTTACTCGCCTGACAGGCTCTCCTACAATGAGCAGTTCTTC. It translates to CASSYSPDRLSYNEQFF.